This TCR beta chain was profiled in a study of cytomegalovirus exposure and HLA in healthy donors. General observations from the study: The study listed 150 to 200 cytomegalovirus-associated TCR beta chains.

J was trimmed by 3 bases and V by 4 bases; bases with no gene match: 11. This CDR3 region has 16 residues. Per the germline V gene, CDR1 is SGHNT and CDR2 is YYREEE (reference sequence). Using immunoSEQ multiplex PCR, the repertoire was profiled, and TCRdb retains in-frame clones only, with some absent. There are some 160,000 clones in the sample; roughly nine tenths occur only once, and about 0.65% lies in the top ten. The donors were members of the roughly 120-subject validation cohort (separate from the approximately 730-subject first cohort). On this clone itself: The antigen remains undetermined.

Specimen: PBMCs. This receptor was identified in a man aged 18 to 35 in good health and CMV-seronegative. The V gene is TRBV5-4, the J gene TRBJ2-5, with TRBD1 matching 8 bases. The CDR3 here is CASSQRTGRMEETQYF. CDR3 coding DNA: TGTGCCAGCAGCCAACGGACAGGGCGGATGGAAGAGACCCAGTACTTC.